This record covers a single TCR beta chain. The authors reverse transcribed 0.5 to 1 ug RNA with random hexamers. It was immunoSEQ multiplex PCR that amplified TCR beta CDR3 across 54 Vbeta and 13 Jbeta. One entry per CDR3 protein results from TCRdb running MiXCR on the immunoSEQ multiplex PCR reads. The repertoire consists of over 120,000 distinct CDR3 sequences, with roughly 94% occurring once and the leading ten covering nearly 0.085%. This sample stems from a study of CD8 T cells in Susac syndrome. CD8+ and CD4+ T cells from blood underwent TCR beta sequencing, which was carried out in a high-throughput format. Healthy donors served as age- and sex-matched controls. Negative isolation was used for CD8+ and CD4+ T cells, and FACS enrichment was applied to TEMRA cells. This clonotype was sampled from a human donor in good health. Sequenced sample: CD4+ T cells from PBMCs.

The CDR3 DNA reads TGCGCCAGCAGCCCCGGACAGGCGAGTAGCAATCAGCCCCAGCATTTT. Translated, it gives CASSPGQASSNQPQHF. The chain links TRBV4-1 to TRBJ1-5, with 7 bases fitting TRBD1. The CDR3 has 16 amino acids. Per germline, CDR1 MGHRA and CDR2 YSYEKL. J was trimmed by 0 bases and V by 4 bases; bases with no gene match: 6.